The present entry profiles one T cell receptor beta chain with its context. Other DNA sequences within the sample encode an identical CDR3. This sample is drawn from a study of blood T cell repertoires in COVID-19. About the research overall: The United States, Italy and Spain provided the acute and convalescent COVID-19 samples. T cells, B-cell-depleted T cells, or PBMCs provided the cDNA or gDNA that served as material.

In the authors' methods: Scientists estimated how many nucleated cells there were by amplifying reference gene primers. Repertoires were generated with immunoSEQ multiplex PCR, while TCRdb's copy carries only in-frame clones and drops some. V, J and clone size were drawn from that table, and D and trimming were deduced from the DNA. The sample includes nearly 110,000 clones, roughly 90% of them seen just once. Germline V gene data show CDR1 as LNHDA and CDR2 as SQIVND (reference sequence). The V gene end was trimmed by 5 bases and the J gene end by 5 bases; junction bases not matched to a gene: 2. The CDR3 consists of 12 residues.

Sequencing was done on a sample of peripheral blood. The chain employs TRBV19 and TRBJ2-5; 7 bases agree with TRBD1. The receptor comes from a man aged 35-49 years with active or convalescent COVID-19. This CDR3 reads CASSPTGETQYF. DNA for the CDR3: TGTGCCAGTAGTCCGACAGGGGAGACCCAGTACTTC.